A selection of T cell receptor beta chains follows, all from one sample in a study of cytotoxic CD8 clonotypes in ibrutinib-treated CLL. Some clones are missing from TCRdb's copy, which holds only in-frame ones; the method was immunoSEQ multiplex PCR. The sample lists around 200,000 clones; just over 70% were seen once. Sample: PBMCs, taken after 12 months of ibrutinib treatment. The source is a human donor with chronic lymphocytic leukemia. Both conserved end residues are part of each CDR3. The D gene is left open where the match is weak. Clone size is shown for a subset of rows, as once, few, many or a class of expanded clone.

>TRBV5-1|-|TRBJ2-1|TRBD2
CASSGGSGGRPGEEQFF
TGCGCCAGCAGCGGAGGTAGCGGGGGGCGCCCGGGTGAGGAGCAGTTCTTC
>TRBV28|once|TRBJ1-4|-
CASSLGGEKLFF
TGTGCCAGCAGTCTCGGGGGTGAAAAACTGTTTTTT
>TRBV11-2|-|TRBJ1-1|-
CASSFGIGRGAFF
TGTGCCAGCAGCTTTGGTATTGGCAGGGGAGCTTTCTTT
>TRBV7-6|-|TRBJ1-2|-
CASSLAGITGYTF
TGTGCCAGCAGCTTAGCGGGGATCACTGGCTACACCTTC
>TRBV27|-|TRBJ1-5|TRBD1
CASSPRTGRINQPQHF
TGTGCCAGCAGTCCCAGGACAGGGAGGATCAATCAGCCCCAGCATTTT
>TRBV15|-|TRBJ2-7|TRBD1
CATGGQGRYEQYF
TGTGCCACCGGGGGACAGGGACGCTACGAGCAGTACTTC
>TRBV6-1|-|TRBJ1-2|-
CASSEYRWGYTF
TGTGCCAGCAGTGAATATCGTTGGGGCTACACCTTC
>TRBV14|-|TRBJ2-1|-
CASSLATYNEQFF
TGTGCCAGCAGCCTAGCAACCTACAATGAGCAGTTCTTC
>TRBV27|-|TRBJ1-2|TRBD1
CASRGDRTSNYGYTF
TGTGCCAGCAGGGGGGACAGGACTTCTAACTATGGCTACACCTTC
>TRBV20-1|-|TRBJ1-1|-
CSARDLEAFF
TGCAGTGCTAGAGATCTGGAAGCTTTCTTT
>TRBV4-2|-|TRBJ1-2|-
CASSQDWVLGFNYGYTF
TGTGCCAGCAGCCAAGATTGGGTGTTAGGGTTTAACTATGGCTACACCTTC